This T cell receptor (beta chain) was profiled in a study of T cell responses to AZD1222 COVID-19 vaccine (dated by TCRdb to the early 2020s). For context, the study as a whole: AZD1222 recipients whose second dose came at about 4 weeks and those whose second dose came at about 12 weeks were combined into one group, since spike-specific TCR depth and breadth did not differ between the two schedules. A total of around 240 trial participants underwent TCR sequencing, of whom 200 to 220 received two doses of AZD1222 and about 25 received two doses of the MenACWY control vaccine. Trial participants were enrolled into age subgroups of 18-55, 56-69 and 70-plus years, which contained about 150, 27 and 61 TCR-sequenced participants, respectively. General findings and caveats noted by the study authors: Because no day 14 peak-response samples were available, the repertoires could be characterized only after the peak T cell response. Most participants were white British and females outnumbered males, and the authors suggested that clonal diversity may have been underestimated. Conclusions about previously exposed vaccinees were limited because only six AZD1222 recipients were SARS-CoV-2 seropositive at baseline. The 56-69-year group was small, and its depth increase did not reach significance, likely because of low power. The vaccine-associated CD4 TCRs covered the entire spike protein, and the dominant responses fell in regions 160-218 and 743-854. Spike-specific TCR breadth and depth rose significantly after two AZD1222 doses compared with day 0 and with MenACWY recipients. Reportedly, close to half of the unique spike-specific TCRs recognized epitopes lying outside the regions that are mutated in the B.1.351 and B.1.1.7 variants.

The time point label, as the study defines it: baseline before first vaccination. The vaccinee samples were drawn from two UK trials, COV001 and COV002, one of which was a single-blind randomized controlled phase 2/3 trial testing AZD1222 (ChAdOx1 nCoV-19) in healthy adults. Trial participant PBMC samples were collected at day 0 and day 28 after the second dose for TCRbeta chain sequencing. The CDR3 regions of human TCRbeta chains were analyzed by immunosequencing. As for the original processing: TCRs in the repertoires were compared against a reference library of SARS-CoV-2-specific TCRs that had been generated with the MIRA antigen-specificity platform. Breadth meant the fraction of unique TCRs that were SARS-CoV-2-associated, whereas depth meant the fraction of total T cells that were SARS-CoV-2-associated. Each spike-specific TCR was assigned to its reactive spike region and to a CD4 or CD8 class using the MIRA data. Log10-transformed breadth and depth values were compared by one-way ANOVA with Sidak's multiple comparisons tests. TCRdb took over this immuneACCESS table, retaining in-frame rearrangements with V and J assigned. Such tables are incomplete; in checked studies, under half of the missing clones stem from an unresolved V gene, and the remainder is unexplained. From that table come the V and J calls and clone size; the DNA was used to work out D and trimming. This sample lists about 150,000 clones; about nine tenths were detected once. The top ten constitute approximately 19% of the sample.

As regards this clone: The antigen it binds to is not known. No quality values exist for individual bases; no much larger clone is one base distant.

CDR1 and CDR2 (LNHDA, SQIVND) derive from the germline V gene (reference sequence). From the cysteine through the phenylalanine, the CDR3 covers 15 amino acids. Left in the record is the CDR3 DNA by itself, 45 bases read in frame from the first base. V and J are trimmed by 5 bases and 3 bases, and the gene matches miss 6 bases of the junction. The clonotype comes from an adult in good health. The material sequenced was peripheral blood, taken on day 0 of AZD1222 vaccination. The V gene is TRBV19 and the J gene is TRBJ1-1; TRBD1 aligns with 10 central bases. Read as DNA, the sequence is TGTGCCAGTAGTCCCTGGACAGGGGGACACACTGAAGCTTTCTTT. It specifies CASSPWTGGHTEAFF.